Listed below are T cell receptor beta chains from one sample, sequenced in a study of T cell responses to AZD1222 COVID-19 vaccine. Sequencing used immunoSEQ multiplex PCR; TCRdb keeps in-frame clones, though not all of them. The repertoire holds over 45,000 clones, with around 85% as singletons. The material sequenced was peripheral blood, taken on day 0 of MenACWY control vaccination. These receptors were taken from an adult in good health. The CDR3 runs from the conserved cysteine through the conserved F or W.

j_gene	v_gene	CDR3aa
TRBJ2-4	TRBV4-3	CASSQDRRIGGTAKNIQYF
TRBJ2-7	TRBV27	CASSLYGTGSYEQYF
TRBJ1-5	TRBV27	CASSFSDSNQPQHF
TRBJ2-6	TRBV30	CAWRSSGANVLTF
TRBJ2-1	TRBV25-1	CASSETLTGNYNEQFF
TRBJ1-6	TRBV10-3	CAISGTGISSPLHF
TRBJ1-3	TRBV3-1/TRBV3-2	CASSQAGVNTIYF
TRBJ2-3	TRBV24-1	CATKGQLEDTQYF
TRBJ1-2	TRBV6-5	CASSYTKKRINGYTF
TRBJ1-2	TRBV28	CAIKTGTVENYGYTF
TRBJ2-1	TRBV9	CASSVASTSYNEQFF
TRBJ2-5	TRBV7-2	CASSLDRLEETQYF
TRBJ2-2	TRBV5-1	CASSFVQGASGELFF
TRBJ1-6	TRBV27	CASRTSTGIDNSPLHF
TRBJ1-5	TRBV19	CASRGGRSNQHF
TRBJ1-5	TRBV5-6	CASSSFFSNQPQHF
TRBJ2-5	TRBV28	CASSSPQQGWQETQYF
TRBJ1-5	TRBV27	CASSDSPIGGQPQHF
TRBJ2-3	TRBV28	CASSFLGATTDTQYF
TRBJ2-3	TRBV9	CASGARTGSTDTQYF
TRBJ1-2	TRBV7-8	CASSPRAFFAGSGYTF
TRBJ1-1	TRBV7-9	CASSFVSEVEAFF
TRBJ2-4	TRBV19	CASSIMGTKNIQYF
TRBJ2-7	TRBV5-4	CASSFGGRAYEQYF
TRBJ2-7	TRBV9	CASSVVGQGSGEQYF
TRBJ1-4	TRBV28	CASSILDEKLFF